This T cell receptor beta chain was recorded in a study of blood T cell repertoires in COVID-19. At the level of the study: COVID-19 samples collected from the United States, Italy and Spain covered acute and convalescent phases. T cells, B-cell-depleted T cells, or PBMCs provided the cDNA or gDNA that served as material.

Germline CDR1 LGHNA, CDR2 YSLEER. Trimming removed 4 bases at V and 2 bases at J, with 12 bases between. This CDR3 has 15 amino acids. Participant reports of clinical history set cohort assignment. Per the original data handling: The authors estimated nucleated cell counts from reference gene primer amplification. The protocol was immunoSEQ multiplex PCR, while the TCRdb copy is restricted to in-frame clones and leaves out a portion. That table is the source of V, J and clone size, and D and trimming were worked out from the DNA. This table holds about 180,000 clones, 89% found once. The chain couples TRBV4-3 to TRBJ1-3; D possibly corresponds to TRBD1 (6 bases). Sequencing used PBMCs or T cells enriched from blood (not recorded which). This TCR derives from a woman in her thirties or forties with acute COVID-19. The CDR3 loop reads CASSLHDRPGNTIYF. The CDR3 nucleotides read TGCGCCAGCAGCCTTCATGACAGGCCTGGAAACACCATATATTTT.